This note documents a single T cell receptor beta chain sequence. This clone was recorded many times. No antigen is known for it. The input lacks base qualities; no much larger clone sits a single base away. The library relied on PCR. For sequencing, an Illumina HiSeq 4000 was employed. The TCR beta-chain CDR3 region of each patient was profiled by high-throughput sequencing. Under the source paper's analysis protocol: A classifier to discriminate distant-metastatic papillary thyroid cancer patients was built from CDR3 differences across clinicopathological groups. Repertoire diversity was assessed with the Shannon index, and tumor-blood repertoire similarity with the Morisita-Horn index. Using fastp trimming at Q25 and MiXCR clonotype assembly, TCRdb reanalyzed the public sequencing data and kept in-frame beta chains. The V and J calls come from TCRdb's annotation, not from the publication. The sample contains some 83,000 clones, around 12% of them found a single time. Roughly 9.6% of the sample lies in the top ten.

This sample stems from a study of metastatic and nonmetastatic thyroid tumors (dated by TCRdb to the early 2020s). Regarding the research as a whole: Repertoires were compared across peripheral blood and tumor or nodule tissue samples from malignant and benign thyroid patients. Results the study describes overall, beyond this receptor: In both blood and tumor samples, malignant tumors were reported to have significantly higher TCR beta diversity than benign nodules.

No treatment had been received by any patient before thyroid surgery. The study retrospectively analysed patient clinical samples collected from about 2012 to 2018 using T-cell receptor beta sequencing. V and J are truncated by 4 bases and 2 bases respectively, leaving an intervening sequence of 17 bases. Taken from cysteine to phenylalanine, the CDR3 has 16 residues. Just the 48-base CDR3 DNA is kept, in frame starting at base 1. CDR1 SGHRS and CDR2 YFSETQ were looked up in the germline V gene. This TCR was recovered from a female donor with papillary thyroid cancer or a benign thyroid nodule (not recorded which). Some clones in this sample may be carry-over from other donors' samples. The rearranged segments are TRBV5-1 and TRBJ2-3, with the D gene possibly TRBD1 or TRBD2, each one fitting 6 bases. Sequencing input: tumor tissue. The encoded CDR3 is CASSKRGDRPTDTQYF. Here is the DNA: TGCGCCAGCAGCAAGAGGGGGGACCGTCCCACAGATACGCAGTATTTT.